This entry describes one T cell receptor (beta chain). The sample comes from a study of blood T cell repertoires in COVID-19. Study information: The study drew acute and convalescent COVID-19 samples from the United States, Italy and Spain.

Germline V lookup: CDR1 LGHDT, CDR2 YNNKEL (reference sequence). V lost 4 bases and J 5 bases, leaving 15 bases between the germline ends. The CDR3 sequence is 15 residues long. Measured with immunoSEQ multiplex PCR; TCRdb has only the in-frame clones, and not every one. The sample has 240,000 or so clones, approximately 86% seen once; the top ten hold 7.2%. The V gene is TRBV3-1 (or the pseudogene TRBV3-2), the J gene TRBJ2-4; perhaps TRBD2 as D (7 bases). The receptor was derived from a man between 60 and 75 years old who had recovered from COVID-19. Sequencing input: peripheral blood. CDR3 in DNA: TGTGCCAGCAGCCCCGGGGGGCAGGGGCAAAACATTCAGTACTTC. It specifies CASSPGGQGQNIQYF.